One sample yielded the 23 T cell receptor beta chains listed below, sequenced in a study of blood T cell repertoires in COVID-19. TCRdb's table, derived via immunoSEQ multiplex PCR, lists solely in-frame clones and lacks some. The repertoire holds 300,000 to 350,000 clones, with around 91% as singletons. The sample was peripheral blood. All receptors come from a woman aged 40 to 50 with COVID-19, enrolled during active disease.

The chain links TRBV28 to TRBJ1-4, with no clear D. This CDR3 has 14 amino acids. Germline CDR1 MDHEN, CDR2 SYDVKM. V was trimmed by 2 bases and J by 8 bases, leaving 12 bases between them. CDR3 bases: TGTGCCAGCAGTTTAAGGTCCGGGGAGGAAAAACTGTTTTTT. It yields the protein CASSLRSGEEKLFF.

The V gene is TRBV7-9, the J gene TRBJ2-3, with 8 bases identical to TRBD1. In germline, CDR1 is SEHNR, CDR2 FQNEAQ (reference sequence). The CDR3 loop spans 16 amino acids. J gave up 4 bases and V 3 bases, and 9 bases lay outside the gene matches. The CDR3 reads CASSFMGQAGSDTQYF. Written as DNA, the CDR3 is TGTGCCAGCAGCTTTATGGGACAGGCGGGGTCAGATACGCAGTATTTT.

The gene calls are TRBV28 and TRBJ2-1; no reliable D call. Germline values: CDR1 MDHEN, CDR2 SYDVKM. The ends were cut back, 7 bases at V and 9 bases at J, with 16 bases in the middle. The CDR3 spans 13 residues. The CDR3, as DNA: TGTGCCAGCACCCAACGGCGGAGAGGTGAGCAGTTCTTC. As protein: CASTQRRRGEQFF. The whole variable domain, remainder taken from reference TRBV28 and TRBJ2-1, is DVKVTQSSRYLVKRTGEKVFLECVQDMDHENMFWYRQDPGLGLRLIYFSYDVKMKEKGDIPEGYSVSREKKERFSLILESASTNQTSMYLCASTQRRRGEQFFGPGTRLTVL.

The CDR3 DNA is TGTGCCAGCAGCTTGCGCGGGAGAACAGATACGCAGTATTTT. This encodes CASSLRGRTDTQYF. This chain links TRBV5-4 with TRBJ2-3; 7 bases match TRBD2. Germline V gene sequence: CDR1 SGHNT, CDR2 YYREEE (reference sequence). V shed 1 base and J 3 bases; nucleotides not matched to a gene: 2. The CDR3 consists of 14 residues.

The count of this clone is one. The CDR3 protein is CASSYSAGVYSNQPQHF. Here the CDR3 DNA reads TGTGCCAGCAGTTACTCCGCGGGGGTTTATAGCAATCAGCCCCAGCATTTT. The chain links TRBV6-2 or TRBV6-3 to TRBJ1-5; a possible D gene is TRBD1 (5 bases). Trimming removed 0 bases at V and 0 bases at J, with 12 bases between. The germline V gene has CDR1 MNHEY and CDR2 SVGEGT. The CDR3 totals 17 residues.

The chain combines TRBV7-2 with TRBJ2-1; 12 bases are shared with TRBD2. With 6 bases clipped from V and 9 bases from J, the junction kept 9 bases outside the gene matches. Germline V gene lookup returns CDR1 SGHTA and CDR2 FQGNSA. This CDR3 has 15 amino acids. The CDR3 DNA is TGTGCCAGCAGTCCTAGCGGGAGGGGGCCGGGTGAGCAGTTCTTC. It encodes CASSPSGRGPGEQFF. The variable domain in full, with the rest retrieved from reference TRBV7-2 and TRBJ2-1, is GAGVSQSPSNKVTEKGKDVELRCDPISGHTALYWYRQSLGQGLEFLIYFQGNSAPDKSGLPSDRFSAERTGGSVSTLTIQRTQQEDSAVYLCASSPSGRGPGEQFFGPGTRLTVL.

The rearrangement uses TRBV6-5 and TRBJ2-5, with 7 nucleotides matching TRBD2. V dropped 5 bases and J dropped 5; count of bases not matched to a gene: 11. This CDR3 region has 15 residues. Germline lookup yields CDR1 MNHEY and CDR2 SVGAGI. In nucleotides, the CDR3 is TGTGCCAGCAGTCGCGTCCTAAGCGGGACTGAGACCCAGTACTTC. It yields the protein CASSRVLSGTETQYF.

This clone was recorded only once. CDR3 in amino acids: CASSIDSGRPQHF. CDR3 sequence (DNA): TGTGCCAGTAGTATAGATTCGGGGAGGCCCCAGCATTTT. The rearrangement links TRBV19 to TRBJ1-5, with D uncertain. The CDR3 covers 13 residues. CDR1 and CDR2 from the germline V gene are LNHDA and SQIVND (reference sequence). Trimming removed 0 bases at V and 9 bases at J, with 9 bases between.

The chain uses TRBV5-4 and TRBJ1-4, with 7 bases identical to TRBD1. From germline, CDR1 is SGHNT and CDR2 YYREEE (reference sequence). V shed 1 base, J shed 4 bases, and the junction held 1 base outside the gene matches. This CDR3 is 14 amino acids long. CDR3 amino acids: CASSLRQGNEKLFF. CDR3 DNA: TGTGCCAGCAGCTTGAGACAGGGTAATGAAAAACTGTTTTTT.

This sequence joins TRBV7-8 and TRBJ1-5; TRBD1 might be the D (5 bases). Trimming cost V 2 bases and J 4 bases, with 24 bases left between them. Germline V gives CDR1 SGHVS, CDR2 FQNEAQ. The CDR3 is 19 residues long. CDR3 nucleotides: TGTGCCAGCAGCTTATTCTCCGCCAGGGTCGATCTTCCTAATCAGCCCCAGCATTTT. It translates to CASSLFSARVDLPNQPQHF.

The gene calls are TRBV5-1 and TRBJ1-1, with 9 bases aligning to TRBD1. Germline trimming cut 6 bases from V and 6 bases from J; bases unmatched to any gene: 12. The CDR3 loop spans 15 amino acids. Germline lookup yields CDR1 SGHRS and CDR2 YFSETQ. CDR3 DNA: TGCGCCAGCAAGGCTCAGAGGGACAGGGTGGCTGAAGCTTTCTTT. This gives the protein CASKAQRDRVAEAFF.

The chain is built from TRBV6-5 and TRBJ1-5; perhaps TRBD1 as D (6 bases). The CDR3 extends over 14 amino acids. Between the trimmed V and J ends, which lost 8 bases and 2 bases, there was a span of 13 bases. Germline V gene data show CDR1 as MNHEY and CDR2 as SVGAGI. This CDR3 is CASSDYRGNQPQHF. The CDR3 nucleotides read TGTGCCAGCTCAGACTACAGGGGCAATCAGCCCCAGCATTTT.

J is TRBJ2-1 and V is TRBV6-2 or TRBV6-3; D ambiguous. The V and J ends lost 0 bases and 7 bases respectively, with 16 bases between them. Germline V gene data show CDR1 as MNHEY and CDR2 as SVGEGT. This CDR3 spans 16 amino acids. The CDR3 coding sequence is TGTGCCAGCAGTTACTCGGCGCCGAGAGGTGGGAATGAGCAGTTCTTC. Encoded protein: CASSYSAPRGGNEQFF.

The chain couples TRBV2 to TRBJ1-1; D is perhaps TRBD1 (6 bases). Germline V gene lookup returns CDR1 SNHLY and CDR2 FYNNEI. Trimming left V 5 bases short and J 11 bases short, with 21 bases between. The CDR3 contains 14 residues. CDR3 protein: CASSQTTGTTGAFF. For the CDR3, the DNA is TGTGCCAGCAGTCAGACGACGGGGACAACGGGCGCTTTCTTT.

The chain uses TRBV29-1 and TRBJ2-3, with TRBD1 matching over 7 bases. The germline V gene has CDR1 SQVTM and CDR2 ANQGSEA. Losses at the gene ends were 1 base for V and 4 bases for J; bases not matched to a gene: 8. The CDR3 is made up of 15 amino acids. The CDR3 spells CSVEGFQGVSDTQYF. CDR3 coding DNA: TGCAGCGTTGAAGGGTTTCAGGGGGTCTCAGATACGCAGTATTTT.

The chain has TRBV9 and TRBJ2-1; the match to TRBD2 covers 14 bases. Germline CDR1 is SGDLS and CDR2 is YYNGEE. Trimming at V came to 0 bases and at J to 7 bases, leaving 6 bases not matched to a gene. This CDR3 region has 17 residues. The CDR3, as DNA: TGTGCCAGCAGCGTAGGTTGGGGACTAGCGGGAGATAATGAGCAGTTCTTC. It specifies CASSVGWGLAGDNEQFF.

This chain uses TRBV7-2 with TRBJ1-1, with TRBD1 matching over 7 bases. The trim removed 5 bases at V and 5 bases at J, leaving 8 bases unmatched. The CDR3 loop spans 14 amino acids. Germline CDR1 is SGHTA and CDR2 is FQGNSA. CDR3 loop: CASSPNRGGTEAFF. The CDR3 DNA sequence: TGTGCCAGCAGCCCGAACAGGGGTGGAACTGAAGCTTTCTTT.

This clone was found a few times. J is TRBJ2-5 and V is TRBV6-2 or TRBV6-3, with 13 nucleotides matching TRBD2. V shed 4 bases, J shed 0 bases, and the junction held 5 bases outside the gene matches. The CDR3 sequence is 17 residues long. Germline V lookup: CDR1 MNHEY, CDR2 SVGEGT. The CDR3 is CASSSPGLAGDQETQYF. DNA for the CDR3: TGTGCCAGCAGTTCCCCTGGACTAGCGGGAGACCAAGAGACCCAGTACTTC.

V gene TRBV27 combines with J gene TRBJ1-1, with D perhaps TRBD1 (5 bases). The CDR3 covers 15 residues. Germline V gene data show CDR1 as MNHEY and CDR2 as SMNVEV (reference sequence). V lost 3 bases, J lost 5 bases, and 16 bases lay in between. The CDR3 is CASSFRAGGDTEAFF. The CDR3 DNA sequence: TGTGCCAGCAGTTTCAGGGCAGGAGGGGATACTGAAGCTTTCTTT.

The V and J genes are TRBV28 and TRBJ1-6; the D is unclear. Germline CDR1 MDHEN, CDR2 SYDVKM. The CDR3 runs 12 residues. Trimming shortened V by 3 bases and J by 10 bases, and 7 bases separated the two germline ends. CDR3 sequence (DNA): TGTGCCAGCAGTTTCCCTCTATCACCCCTCCACTTT. This gives the protein CASSFPLSPLHF.

This clone was seen only once. V gene TRBV4-3 combines with J gene TRBJ2-7, with 7 bases aligning to TRBD1. V trimming: 0 bases; J trimming: 0 bases; junction bases outside the gene matches: 8. Germline CDR1 reads LGHNA; CDR2 reads YSLEER. The CDR3 loop spans 17 amino acids. For the CDR3, the DNA is TGCGCCAGCAGCCAAGATCGGGTAGGGGGCAACTCCTACGAGCAGTACTTC. Its protein is CASSQDRVGGNSYEQYF.

Here the CDR3 reads CASSLEESSYEQYF. CDR3 sequence (DNA): TGTGCCAGCAGCTTAGAGGAGAGCTCCTACGAGCAGTACTTC. V is TRBV7-2 and J is TRBJ2-7; D gene uncertain. The V end was cut by 1 base, the J end by 0 bases, with 7 bases between. The CDR3 runs 14 residues. Germline CDR1 and CDR2: SGHTA and FQGNSA.

CDR3 coding DNA: TGTGCCAGCAGTTCGTTCTTCACGGGACAACCGAAAGAGACCCAGTACTTC. This sequence encodes CASSSFFTGQPKETQYF. The J gene is TRBJ2-5, the V gene TRBV6-2 or TRBV6-3; the D gene is possibly TRBD1 (6 bases). The length of the CDR3 is 17 residues. Trimming cost V 4 bases and J 3 bases, with 21 bases left between them. CDR1 and CDR2 (germline): MNHEY, SVGEGT.